This T cell receptor beta chain is drawn from a study of regulatory T cells in long-lasting Graves disease. Time point noted: newly diagnosed GD, antithyroid drugs for less than 3 months. RNA extracted from PBMCs served as the sequencing template. Through Arm-PCR of CDR3 regions and iRepertoire HTBI primers, TCR beta libraries were built. Under the authors' procedure: Around 59 TRBV and about 14 TRBJ segments were identified across samples. TCRdb ran MiXCR on the multiplex PCR reads and lists one entry per CDR3 protein. It is TCRdb's table, rather than the study itself, that gives the V and J calls and clone size. The sample yields 530,000 or so distinct CDR3 sequences, less than 15% seen once. V was clipped by 5 bases and J by 3 bases, with 11 bases between them. The CDR3 runs 13 residues. Germline V gives CDR1 DFQATT, CDR2 SNEGSKA (reference sequence). In the case of this clonotype: A much larger clone is a single base away; this may be a read error.

These data also formed part of another study, on T cells in Graves' hyperthyroidism and ophthalmopathy. That source adds: Diagnoses were established using clinical symptoms, serum thyroxine and TRAb, thyroid ultrasound and orbital computed tomography. In blood, most of the thyroid clonotypes expanded above 0.001 were also present.

The starting material was peripheral blood mononuclear cells (PBMCs), obtained at new diagnosis, from a patient treated with antithyroid drugs. The clonotype originates from a man younger than 40 with Graves disease. V usage is TRBV20-1 and J usage is TRBJ2-1, with D possibly matching TRBD2 (5 bases). The CDR3 here is CSAEGSVYNEQFF. DNA for the CDR3: TGCAGTGCTGAGGGTAGCGTCTACAATGAGCAGTTCTTC.